This entry is about one T cell receptor beta chain. Its antigen is not identified. Assay used: immunoSEQ multiplex PCR; TCRdb lists only in-frame clones, some missing. The sample lists around 170,000 clones, about 83% occurring once. The sample originates from a study of Ad26.COV2.S vaccination and SARS-CoV-2 variants. CDR3 length: 15 residues. V gave up 3 bases and J gave up 5 bases, with 17 bases separating them. Germline V CDR1 and CDR2: MNHEY, SMNVEV (reference sequence). Study findings and constraints: Placebo and vaccine recipients had non-spike TCR breadth that was similar.

The V call is TRBV27, the J call TRBJ2-7; D is ambiguous. Here the sequenced sample was peripheral blood, taken after recovery from COVID-19. The sequence was collected from a human donor who had recovered from COVID-19. The CDR3 region has the DNA TGTGCCAGCAGTTTGGGCATCAAGGGTAGTAACGAGCAGTACTTC. Its translation: CASSLGIKGSNEQYF.